One T cell receptor beta chain is described in this entry. Its target is unknown. The entry originates in a study of T-cell reconstitution after alpha-beta-depleted transplantation in children. V lost 6 bases to trimming and J lost 8 bases, with 20 bases between them. The CDR3 is 15 amino acids. A library of TCRbeta sequences, prepared with unique molecular identifiers, was generated. From the PCR reads, TCRdb called clonotypes with MiXCR, one entry per CDR3 protein. The table includes approximately 980,000 distinct CDR3 sequences, 25% to 35% detected once. Findings and limits, study-wide: There were reportedly several hundred expanded graft clones from which alpha-beta T cells came about two months after transplant.

The chain is built from TRBV12-3 or TRBV12-4 and TRBJ2-1; D might be TRBD2 (6 bases). The sequence came from a boy in the first two years of life who had a stem cell transplant for SCID, so the T cells may come from the graft donor. The sample was PBMCs, mostly from graft donor cells, taken 360 days after TCRalphabeta/CD19-depleted stem cell transplant. CDR3 nucleotide sequence: TGTGCCAGCAGGGGGGGTACGGGCAACACTCATGAGCAGTTCTTC. It is translated as CASRGGTGNTHEQFF.